What follows are 22 T cell receptor beta chains derived from one specimen sequenced in a study of identifying expanded T cells in peripheral blood (dated by TCRdb to about 2019). Library generation was performed with the immunoSEQ multiplex PCR assay. TCRdb took over this immuneACCESS table, retaining in-frame rearrangements with V and J assigned. Such tables are incomplete; in checked studies, under half of the missing clones stem from an unresolved V gene, and the remainder is unexplained. This sample has about 90,000 clones in its table, and roughly 86% of those were observed once. 5.6% of the sample is in the top ten clones. Sequencing was done on a sample of blood. The receptor set was obtained from a person aged 18 to 75 in good health.

The V and J genes are TRBV19 and TRBJ1-1, with 8 bases lining up with TRBD1. CDR3 length equals 14 residues. With V trimmed by 3 bases and J by 1 base, 1 base remained unmatched. CDR1 is LNHDA and CDR2 is SQIVND in the germline V gene (reference sequence). CDR3 nucleotide sequence: TGTGCCAGTAGTATGGGACAGGAGAACACTGAAGCTTTCTTT. Translated: CASSMGQENTEAFF.

This chain uses TRBV2 with TRBJ2-7, with D unresolved. Germline lookup yields CDR1 SNHLY and CDR2 FYNNEI. The V and J ends lost 4 bases and 4 bases respectively, with 8 bases between them. CDR3 length equals 12 residues. CDR3 DNA: TGTGCCAGCAGTGCCCAGGCGTACGAGCAGTACTTC. Encoded protein: CASSAQAYEQYF.

This clone is labeled as large. The chain is built from TRBV4-1 and TRBJ1-2; no clear D gene. The germline gives CDR1 MGHRA, CDR2 YSYEKL. The CDR3 contains 9 residues. The V end lost 1 base, the J end lost 9 bases, and 0 bases lay between the germline ends. CDR3 amino acids: CASSQGYTF. The CDR3 nucleotides are TGCGCCAGCAGCCAAGGCTACACCTTC.

This chain uses TRBV10-3 with TRBJ1-4; maybe TRBD1 (5 bases). Trimming cost V 11 bases and J 5 bases, with 15 bases left between them. Looked up from germline, CDR1 is ENHRY and CDR2 is SYGVKD. CDR3 length equals 13 residues. In DNA form, the CDR3 reads TGTGCCTCTAAGGGGTCCCTAAATGAAAAACTGTTTTTT. Translated: CASKGSLNEKLFF.

The V and J genes are TRBV2 and TRBJ2-6, with a tentative D call TRBD2 (7 bases). Trimming took 5 bases from V and 0 from J, leaving 11 bases between them. Germline V gene lookup returns CDR1 SNHLY and CDR2 FYNNEI. The CDR3 runs 16 residues. The CDR3 region is CASSSRGGSGANVLTF. The CDR3 DNA reads TGTGCCAGCAGTTCTAGGGGGGGCTCTGGGGCCAACGTCCTGACTTTC. Full variable domain (remainder filled in from reference TRBV2 and TRBJ2-6): EPEVTQTPSHQVTQMGQEVILRCVPISNHLYFYWYRQILGQKVEFLVSFYNNEISEKSEIFDDQFSVERPDGSNFTLKIRSTKLEDSAMYFCASSSRGGSGANVLTFGAGSRLTVL.

The rearrangement links TRBV7-2 to TRBJ2-7; tentatively, D is TRBD1 or TRBD2 (6 bases each). Trimming shortened V by 5 bases and J by 6 bases, and 17 bases separated the two germline ends. CDR1 is SGHTA and CDR2 is FQGNSA in the germline V gene. CDR3 length: 14 amino acids. The CDR3 spells CASSPRGGLGEQYF. CDR3 DNA: TGTGCCAGCAGCCCGCGAGGGGGGCTAGGCGAGCAGTACTTC.

The gene calls are TRBV6-5 and TRBJ1-3; a weak D match, TRBD1 (5 bases). This CDR3 has 14 residues. V was cut by 10 bases and J by 4 bases, with 17 bases left in between. Germline-derived CDR1 and CDR2 are MNHEY and SVGAGI. The CDR3 DNA follows: TGTGCCACACAGAGCGGGACGGGAGGAAACACCATATATTTT. Protein product: CATQSGTGGNTIYF.

The chain carries TRBV10-3 and TRBJ2-7, with 7 bases aligning to TRBD1. This CDR3 spans 14 amino acids. V gave up 3 bases and J gave up 5 bases; unmatched junction bases: 7. CDR1 is ENHRY, CDR2 SYGVKD, per germline. The CDR3 here is CAISEQGIINEQYF. In nucleotides, the CDR3 is TGTGCCATCAGTGAACAGGGGATTATAAACGAGCAGTACTTC.

The chain is built from TRBV6-4 and TRBJ2-5; 14 bases map to TRBD2. The V gene end was trimmed by 6 bases and the J gene end by 5 bases; junction bases not matched to a gene: 11. The CDR3 contains 17 residues. The germline V gene has CDR1 MRHNA and CDR2 SNTAGT. The CDR3 region is CASRYPVRLAGGETQYF. The DNA for the CDR3 is TGTGCCAGCAGATACCCGGTGAGACTAGCGGGGGGGGAGACCCAGTACTTC.

The chain couples TRBV2 to TRBJ2-2, with 11 bases identical to TRBD1. Germline assignment: CDR1 SNHLY and CDR2 FYNNEI. The CDR3 has 15 amino acids. Trimming removed 2 bases from V and 7 bases from J; junction bases left unmatched: 3. CDR3 in amino acids: CASSERTGGHGELFF. CDR3 sequence (DNA): TGTGCCAGCAGTGAAAGGACAGGGGGCCACGGGGAGCTGTTTTTT.

The V call is TRBV5-1, the J call TRBJ1-1; D gene ambiguous. V lost 0 bases and J lost 7, with 13 bases in between. This CDR3 is 14 amino acids long. Germline lookup yields CDR1 SGHRS and CDR2 YFSETQ. CDR3 bases: TGCGCCAGCAGCTTGGACAGTTCGGTACGTGAAGCTTTCTTT. Translation gives CASSLDSSVREAFF.

The chain uses TRBV7-6 and TRBJ2-3; TRBD1 agrees at 8 bases. Germline CDR1 is SGHVS and CDR2 is FNYEAQ. V trimming: 1 base; J trimming: 4 bases; junction bases outside the gene matches: 4. The CDR3 has 15 amino acids. The CDR3 sequence is CASSLGTGSADTQYF. The CDR3 DNA reads as TGTGCCAGCAGCTTAGGGACAGGGTCGGCAGATACGCAGTATTTT.

The V call is TRBV6-5, the J call TRBJ1-1; 10 nucleotides match TRBD1. This CDR3 is built from 15 residues. V gave up 6 bases and J gave up 7 bases; unmatched junction bases: 11. From germline, CDR1 is MNHEY and CDR2 SVGAGI. The CDR3 bases are TGTGCCAGCAGGGAGACGACAGGGGGCAACGTTGAAGCTTTCTTT. Its translation: CASRETTGGNVEAFF.

The chain is built from TRBV18 and TRBJ1-5; 9 nucleotides line up with TRBD1. With 2 bases clipped from V and 8 bases from J, the junction kept 1 base outside the gene matches. This CDR3 is 13 amino acids long. Germline CDR1 is KGHSH and CDR2 is LQKENI. This CDR3 is CASSPDRGEPQHF. CDR3 in DNA: TGTGCCAGCTCACCAGACAGGGGGGAGCCCCAGCATTTT.

The gene calls are TRBV27 and TRBJ1-2; no firm D call. V was cut by 0 bases and J by 7 bases, with 12 bases left in between. The length of the CDR3 is 14 residues. Germline lookup yields CDR1 MNHEY and CDR2 SMNVEV (reference sequence). CDR3 nucleotides: TGTGCCAGCAGTTTATCACCCGTTTTTGGTGGCTACACCTTC. Translating gives CASSLSPVFGGYTF.

The chain uses TRBV2 and TRBJ2-6, with D possibly TRBD2 on 6 matching bases. Germline CDR1 is SNHLY and CDR2 is FYNNEI. Trimming took 7 bases from V and 4 from J, leaving 14 bases between them. CDR3 size: 15 residues. The CDR3 spells CASTGGGDGANVLTF. The CDR3 DNA is TGTGCCAGCACCGGAGGAGGGGACGGGGCCAACGTCCTGACTTTC.

The V gene is TRBV6-1, the J gene TRBJ2-5, with D unclear. With 7 bases removed from V and 0 bases from J, the gap between germline ends came to 12 bases. The CDR3 totals 14 residues. The germline V gene encodes CDR1 MNHNS and CDR2 SASEGT. This chain's CDR3 is CASTVSINQETQYF. DNA for the CDR3: TGTGCCAGCACCGTATCCATTAACCAAGAGACCCAGTACTTC.

The chain has TRBV6-1 and TRBJ2-1, with D tentatively TRBD2 (6 bases). Germline lookup yields CDR1 MNHNS and CDR2 SASEGT. The CDR3 consists of 11 residues. The V gene lost 6 bases and the J gene lost 12 bases, with 12 bases spanning the gap. CDR3 nucleotide sequence: TGTGCCAGCAGGGAGGGAATTTGGCAGTTCTTC. Protein product: CASREGIWQFF.

V is TRBV10-2 and J is TRBJ1-5; maybe TRBD1 (5 bases). The V end lost 7 bases, the J end lost 6 bases, and 13 bases lay between the germline ends. CDR3 size: 13 residues. Germline loops: CDR1 WSHSY, CDR2 SAAADI. The CDR3 DNA reads as TGCGCCAGCACATCAGGGAATCCTCAGCCCCAGCATTTT. It translates to CASTSGNPQPQHF.

The chain combines TRBV5-4 with TRBJ1-4, with 9 bases that match TRBD1. This CDR3 has 14 amino acids. Germline CDR1 SGHNT, CDR2 YYREEE (reference sequence). The junction had 5 bases not matched to a gene; V was cut back by 4 bases and J by 7 bases. The CDR3 DNA follows: TGTGCCAGCAGCCAACAGGGGGCCGTTGAAAAACTGTTTTTT. Protein sequence: CASSQQGAVEKLFF.

This clone appeared once. V and J are TRBV9 and TRBJ2-2; D uncertain. V was clipped by 2 bases and J by 4 bases, with 6 bases between them. This CDR3 has 13 residues. The V gene's germline CDR1 is SGDLS and CDR2 YYNGEE. The CDR3 region has the DNA TGTGCCAGCAGCGTCCGTATCACCGGGGAGCTGTTTTTT. Protein sequence: CASSVRITGELFF.

V usage is TRBV5-6 and J usage is TRBJ2-6; D call uncertain. The germline V gene encodes CDR1 SGHDT and CDR2 YYEEEE. This CDR3 has 15 residues. V gave up 0 bases and J gave up 1 base, with 5 bases separating them. The CDR3 sequence: CASSLVRSGANVLTF. CDR3 DNA: TGTGCCAGCAGCTTGGTTCGTTCTGGGGCCAACGTCCTGACTTTC.